This T cell receptor (beta chain) emerged from a study of T cell repertoires in cytomegalovirus infection. Study-wide background: Matching HLA type, along with CMV infection, was indicated by public TCR beta signatures. Regarding the study as a whole: Clonotypes of TCR beta that were HLA-C-restricted and CMV-specific dominated the ex vivo response. People with CMV and the relevant HLA were identified by cumulative public TCR beta family frequency.

TCRdb re-analysed the reads in MiXCR, keeping a single row per CDR3 protein. The table includes about 160,000 distinct CDR3 sequences, 17% detected once. V lost 4 bases to trimming and J lost 0 bases; unmatched junction nucleotides: 4. The CDR3 runs to 16 residues. Germline CDR1 is SEHNR and CDR2 is FQNEAQ (reference sequence). Notes on this clonotype: Its target is not known.

The rearrangement uses TRBV7-9 and TRBJ2-1; 9 bases map to TRBD2. The sequence came from a human donor in good health (CMV status not recorded). Some clones in this sample may be carry-over from other donors' samples. The sample was CD8+ T cells from PBMCs. The CDR3 is CASSSSGGSSYNEQFF. The CDR3 region has the DNA TGTGCCAGCAGCTCGAGCGGGGGGAGCTCCTACAATGAGCAGTTCTTC.